The clone carrying this T cell receptor beta chain was recorded at least ten times. The target antigen is unknown. From germline, CDR1 is ENHRY and CDR2 SYGVKD. The CDR3 loop spans 20 amino acids. After removal of 3 bases from V and 2 bases from J, the junction contained 14 bases not matched to a gene. This sample was taken from a study of CD8 T cells in ankylosing spondylitis. Whole-study results and caveats: Blood from ankylosing spondylitis patients appeared to carry a characteristic eight-variant TCR beta motif.

TCRdb reprocessed the 5' RACE reads via MiXCR and lists one record per CDR3 protein. Found here are hundreds of thousands of distinct CDR3 sequences, approximately 12% of them singletons; the top ten hold under 0.6%. The origin of this receptor is a male donor with ankylosing spondylitis. The sequencing input was blood, either unsorted or a sorted T cell fraction (not recorded which). The chain recombines TRBV10-3 with TRBJ2-1; 12 nucleotides line up with TRBD2. CDR3 nucleotide sequence: TGTGCCATCAGTGACCCACTAGCGGGAGGCCACAACGGCGCCTACAATGAGCAGTTCTTC. It specifies CAISDPLAGGHNGAYNEQFF.